The 14 T cell receptor beta chains given below trace back to one sample, sequenced in a study of T-cell reconstitution after alpha-beta-depleted transplantation in children. Preparation of the TCRbeta library was carried out with unique molecular identifiers. TCRdb analysed the PCR reads with MiXCR anew, one entry per CDR3 protein. The sample consists of around 200,000 distinct CDR3 sequences, approximately 6.8% of them appearing once. The sequencing here drew on PBMCs from the stem cell graft donor, taken from the stem cell graft. These receptors were taken from a human donor who donated a stem cell graft to a child with Wiskott-Aldrich syndrome.

This clonotype was seen at least ten times. The rearrangement joins TRBV25-1 to TRBJ1-1; no clear D. V lost 9 bases and J 5 bases, leaving 16 bases between the germline ends. CDR1 and CDR2 from the germline V gene are MGHDK and SYGVNS. CDR3 length: 13 residues. The CDR3 DNA reads as TGTGCCAGAAGTCTCCGGGAAATAACTGAAGCTTTCTTT. Translated, it gives CARSLREITEAFF.

This clonotype has ten or more counts. The gene calls are TRBV9 and TRBJ2-3; 8 bases line up with TRBD2. CDR1 is SGDLS and CDR2 is YYNGEE in the germline V gene. The trim removed 4 bases at V and 4 bases at J, leaving 8 bases unmatched. The CDR3 extends over 15 amino acids. The CDR3 protein is CASSTRTSSPDTQYF. CDR3 sequence (DNA): TGTGCCAGCAGCACGCGGACTAGCTCCCCAGATACGCAGTATTTT.

This clonotype was recorded many times. The chain combines TRBV20-1 with TRBJ1-5, with 7 bases identical to TRBD1. The V and J ends lost 2 bases and 10 bases, in that order; junction bases with no gene match: 5. Germline-derived CDR1 and CDR2 are DFQATT and SNEGSKA (reference sequence). The CDR3 consists of 12 residues. CDR3: CSARWQGVPQHF. The CDR3 DNA reads TGCAGTGCTAGATGGCAGGGGGTCCCCCAGCATTTT.

The table lists this clonotype with many counts. The gene calls are TRBV7-2 and TRBJ2-1; weak D call: TRBD2 (6 bases). Germline CDR1 is SGHTA and CDR2 is FQGNSA. V lost 5 bases and J 5 bases, leaving 13 bases between the germline ends. This CDR3 has 14 residues. Written as DNA, the CDR3 is TGTGCCAGCAGCCCATCGTGGGGGGACAATGAGCAGTTCTTC. This translates into CASSPSWGDNEQFF.

The rearrangement joins TRBV21-1 to TRBJ2-1; the table's TRBD1 call for D was not verified on the DNA. TRBV21-1 is designated a pseudogene. The CDR3 totals 16 residues. In nucleotides, the CDR3 is TGTGCCAGCAGCAGGGAAGTGGGACAGGGTGTTAATGAGCAGTTCTTC. Amino acid sequence: CASSREVGQGVNEQFF.

The chain joins TRBV18 to TRBJ1-2; D unclear. V lost 3 bases and J 3 bases, leaving 11 bases between the germline ends. The CDR3 consists of 14 residues. The germline V gene has CDR1 KGHSH and CDR2 LQKENI. As DNA, the CDR3 is TGTGCCAGCTCACCTGGAGGCGACCACTATGGCTACACCTTC. It codes for CASSPGGDHYGYTF.

This clonotype has at least ten counts. The chain employs TRBV12-3 or TRBV12-4 and TRBJ2-7, with D unresolved. Trimming left V 3 bases short and J 1 base short, with 10 bases between. The CDR3 totals 14 residues. Here the CDR3 reads CASSLSTISYEQYF. DNA for the CDR3: TGTGCCAGCAGTTTGTCCACCATTTCCTACGAGCAGTACTTC.

This clonotype occurred many times. This chain joins TRBV10-3 and TRBJ1-1; 9 bases align to TRBD1. Germline loops: CDR1 ENHRY, CDR2 SYGVKD. The V segment lost 6 bases and the J segment 5 bases; nucleotides outside the gene matches: 13. This CDR3 comprises 16 residues. Written as DNA, the CDR3 is TGTGCCATCAGAACGTCAAACAGGGGGCGATGGACTGAAGCTTTCTTT. Translating it yields CAIRTSNRGRWTEAFF.

This clonotype has at least ten counts. The rearrangement joins TRBV27 to TRBJ2-5; D remains unclear. The CDR3 contains 13 residues. V was clipped by 6 bases and J by 5 bases, with 13 bases between them. The germline CDR1 and CDR2 sequences are MNHEY and SMNVEV (reference sequence). This CDR3 reads CASSALETETQYF. The CDR3 coding sequence is TGTGCCAGCAGCGCGTTAGAGACCGAGACCCAGTACTTC.

This clonotype has at least ten counts. The V gene is TRBV12-3 or TRBV12-4, the J gene TRBJ2-1, with D uncertain. V was trimmed by 4 bases and J by 13 bases, leaving 11 bases between them. The CDR3 has 11 residues. Here the CDR3 reads CASSYPLGQFF. The DNA for the CDR3 is TGTGCCAGCAGTTACCCCCTTGGTCAGTTCTTC.

This clonotype was found a few times. The chain links TRBV20-1 to TRBJ1-4; D unresolved. V shed 0 bases and J shed 6 bases, with 11 bases lying between them. Germline assignment: CDR1 DFQATT and CDR2 SNEGSKA (reference sequence). The CDR3 consists of 14 residues. The chain's CDR3 is CSARDRSNDEKLFF. The CDR3 DNA reads as TGCAGTGCTAGAGATAGGAGTAATGATGAAAAACTGTTTTTT.

Many counts were recorded for this clonotype. This sequence joins TRBV5-5 and TRBJ2-1, with TRBD1 matching over 7 bases. Germline lookup yields CDR1 SGHKS and CDR2 YYEKEE (reference sequence). V gave up 4 bases and J gave up 0 bases; unmatched junction bases: 4. The CDR3 totals 15 residues. CDR3 sequence: CASSETGISYNEQFF. CDR3 DNA sequence: TGTGCCAGCAGCGAGACAGGGATCTCCTACAATGAGCAGTTCTTC.

This clonotype was found many times. This chain uses TRBV7-2 with TRBJ2-3; the D is unclear. Trimming left V 8 bases short and J 3 bases short, with 9 bases between. The CDR3 runs to 12 residues. Germline assignment: CDR1 SGHTA and CDR2 FQGNSA. The CDR3 DNA is TGTGCCAGCTCCGTAACAACAGATACGCAGTATTTT. It is translated as CASSVTTDTQYF.

The chain joins TRBV5-5 to TRBJ1-2; D uncertain. CDR1 and CDR2 from the germline V gene are SGHKS and YYEKEE (reference sequence). The CDR3 is made up of 13 amino acids. V shed 2 bases and J shed 2 bases, with 7 bases lying between them. The CDR3 protein is CASSFLENYGYTF. The DNA for the CDR3 is TGTGCCAGCAGCTTTCTGGAGAACTATGGCTACACCTTC.